This TCR beta chain was documented in a study of cytomegalovirus exposure and HLA in healthy donors. Study-wide results and caveats: Cytomegalovirus status, reportedly, was diagnosed with high specificity and sensitivity by the classifier.

The CDR3 is made up of 14 amino acids. The V end was cut by 5 bases, the J end by 0 bases, with 10 bases between. Germline CDR1 reads ENHRY; CDR2 reads SYGVKD. Method: immunoSEQ multiplex PCR; TCRdb's copy keeps in-frame clones and lacks some. The repertoire holds approximately 270,000 clones, with around 90% as singletons. In regard to this clone: Antigen unknown.

The source of this sequence is a young woman in good health and CMV-seronegative. Sequenced sample: PBMCs. The genes are TRBV10-3 and TRBJ1-1; possible D gene TRBD1, 6 bases. The chain's CDR3 is CAISSGQMNTEAFF. The CDR3, as DNA: TGTGCCATCAGTTCCGGACAGATGAACACTGAAGCTTTCTTT.